The clone carrying this T cell receptor (beta chain) was seen more than once but under ten times. The sample comes from a study of graft-versus-host responses after intestinal transplantation. Germline V gene lookup returns CDR1 SEHNR and CDR2 FQNEAQ (reference sequence). This CDR3 comprises 14 residues. Trimming at V came to 5 bases and at J to 6 bases, leaving 6 bases not matched to a gene. TCRdb keeps only in-frame clones here, not all; method: immunoSEQ multiplex PCR. The sample contains 7,000 to 9,000 clones, approximately 33% of which appear only once. This rearrangement joins TRBV7-9 to TRBJ2-1; 8 bases line up with TRBD2. The clonotype was recovered from a human patient who received an intestinal transplant. Specimen: alloreactive CD4+ T cells from a mixed lymphocyte reaction culture, collected before intestinal transplant. The sample's subset: CFSE-low proliferating T cells sorted from roughly 6-day pre-transplant mixed lymphocyte reaction (GvH or HvG direction). The CDR3 bases are TGTGCCAGCAGCCTGACGACTAGCGCCAATGAGCAGTTCTTC. The encoded protein is CASSLTTSANEQFF.